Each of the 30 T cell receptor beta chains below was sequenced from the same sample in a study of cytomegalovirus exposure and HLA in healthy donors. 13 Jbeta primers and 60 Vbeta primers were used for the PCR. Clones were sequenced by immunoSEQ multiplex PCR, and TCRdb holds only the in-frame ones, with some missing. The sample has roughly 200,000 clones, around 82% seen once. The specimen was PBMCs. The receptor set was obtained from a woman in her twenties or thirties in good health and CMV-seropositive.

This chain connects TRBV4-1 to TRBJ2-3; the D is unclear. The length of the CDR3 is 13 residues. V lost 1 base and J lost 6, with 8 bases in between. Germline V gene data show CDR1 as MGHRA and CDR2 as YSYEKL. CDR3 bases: TGCGCCAGCAGCCAAGGTCAGGCCGATACGCAGTATTTT. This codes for CASSQGQADTQYF.

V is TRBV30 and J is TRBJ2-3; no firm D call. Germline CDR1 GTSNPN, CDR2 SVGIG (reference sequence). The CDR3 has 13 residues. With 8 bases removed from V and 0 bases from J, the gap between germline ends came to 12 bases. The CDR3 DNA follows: TGTGCCGTCCGAGTTCTCAGCACAGATACGCAGTATTTT. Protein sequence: CAVRVLSTDTQYF.

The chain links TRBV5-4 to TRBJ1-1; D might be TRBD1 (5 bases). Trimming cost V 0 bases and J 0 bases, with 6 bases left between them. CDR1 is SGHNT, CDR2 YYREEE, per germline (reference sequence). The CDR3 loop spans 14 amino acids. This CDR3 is CASSLDRMNTEAFF. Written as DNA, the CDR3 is TGTGCCAGCAGCTTGGACAGGATGAACACTGAAGCTTTCTTT.

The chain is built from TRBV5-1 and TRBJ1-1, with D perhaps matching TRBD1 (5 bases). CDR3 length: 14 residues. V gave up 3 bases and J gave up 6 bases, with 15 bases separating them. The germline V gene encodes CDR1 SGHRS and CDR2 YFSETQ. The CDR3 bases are TGCGCCAGCAGCTCCATGACCAGGGAAGCTGAAGCTTTCTTT. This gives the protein CASSSMTREAEAFF.

The CDR3 protein is CASSTDSYEQYF. CDR3 DNA sequence: TGTGCCAGCTCGACAGACTCCTACGAGCAGTACTTC. V usage is TRBV28 and J usage is TRBJ2-7; a possible D gene is TRBD1 (5 bases). Trimming pared 8 bases from V and 0 bases from J, leaving 8 bases between. The CDR3 length is 12 residues. From germline, CDR1 is MDHEN and CDR2 SYDVKM.

The CDR3 nucleotides read TGCGCCAGCAGCCCCTTCCAAGAGAGCTATGGCTACACCTTC. The encoded protein is CASSPFQESYGYTF. This chain links TRBV4-1 with TRBJ1-2; D not certain. V lost 4 bases to trimming and J lost 4 bases, with 13 bases between them. This CDR3 comprises 14 residues. Germline CDR1 and CDR2: MGHRA and YSYEKL.

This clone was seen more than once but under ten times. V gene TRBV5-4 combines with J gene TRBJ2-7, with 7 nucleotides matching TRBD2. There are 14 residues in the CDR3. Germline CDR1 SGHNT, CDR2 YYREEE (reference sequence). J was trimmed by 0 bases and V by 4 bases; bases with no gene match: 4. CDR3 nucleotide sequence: TGTGCCAGCAGCGAGAGCGGGACCTCCTACGAGCAGTACTTC. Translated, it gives CASSESGTSYEQYF. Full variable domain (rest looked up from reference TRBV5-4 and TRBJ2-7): ETGVTQSPTHLIKTRGQQVTLRCSSQSGHNTVSWYQQALGQGPQFIFQYYREEENGRGNFPPRFSGLQFPNYSSELNVNALELDDSALYLCASSESGTSYEQYFGPGTRLTVT.

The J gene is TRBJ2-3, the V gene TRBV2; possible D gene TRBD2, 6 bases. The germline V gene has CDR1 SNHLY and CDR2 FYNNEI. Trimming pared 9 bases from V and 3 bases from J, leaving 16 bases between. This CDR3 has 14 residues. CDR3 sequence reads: CASGRDWGTDTQYF. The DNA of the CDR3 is TGTGCCAGTGGACGGGACTGGGGGACAGATACGCAGTATTTT.

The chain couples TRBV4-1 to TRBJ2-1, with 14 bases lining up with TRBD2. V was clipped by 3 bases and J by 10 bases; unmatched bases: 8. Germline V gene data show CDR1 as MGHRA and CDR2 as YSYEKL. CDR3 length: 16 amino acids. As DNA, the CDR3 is TGCGCCAGCAGCCAGGTCCAGACTAGCGGGAGGGCGGAGCAGTTCTTC. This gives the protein CASSQVQTSGRAEQFF.

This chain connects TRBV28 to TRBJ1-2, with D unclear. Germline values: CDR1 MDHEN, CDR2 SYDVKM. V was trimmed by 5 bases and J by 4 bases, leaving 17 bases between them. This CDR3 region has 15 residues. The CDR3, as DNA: TGTGCCAGCAGTCCCCCCCCGAAAGCTTTCTATGGCTACACCTTC. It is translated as CASSPPPKAFYGYTF.

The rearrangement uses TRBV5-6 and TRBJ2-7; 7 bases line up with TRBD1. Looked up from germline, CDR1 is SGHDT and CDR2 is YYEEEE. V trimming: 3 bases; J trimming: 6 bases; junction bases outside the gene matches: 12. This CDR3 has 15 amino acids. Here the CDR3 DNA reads TGTGCCAGCAGCTCCAGGTCAGTCAGGGGGTCCGAGCAGTACTTC. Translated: CASSSRSVRGSEQYF.

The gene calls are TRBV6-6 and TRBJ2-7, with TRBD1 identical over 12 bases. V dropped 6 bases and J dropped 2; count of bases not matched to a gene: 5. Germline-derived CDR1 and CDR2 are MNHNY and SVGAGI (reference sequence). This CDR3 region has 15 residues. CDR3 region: CASSSGTGGPYEQYF. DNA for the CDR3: TGTGCCAGCAGCTCCGGGACAGGGGGCCCCTACGAGCAGTACTTC.

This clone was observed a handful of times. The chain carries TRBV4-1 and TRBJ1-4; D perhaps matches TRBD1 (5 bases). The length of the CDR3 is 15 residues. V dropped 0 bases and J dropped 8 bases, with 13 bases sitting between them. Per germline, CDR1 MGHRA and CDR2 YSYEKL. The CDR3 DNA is TGCGCCAGCAGCCAAGAAGGCAGGGTTGGGGAAAAACTGTTTTTT. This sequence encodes CASSQEGRVGEKLFF.

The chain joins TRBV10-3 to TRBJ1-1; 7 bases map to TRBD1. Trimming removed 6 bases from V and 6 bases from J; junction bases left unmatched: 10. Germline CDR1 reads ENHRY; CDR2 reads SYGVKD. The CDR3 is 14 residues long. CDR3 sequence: CAIRGTGDGAEAFF. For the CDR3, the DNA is TGTGCCATCAGAGGAACAGGGGATGGGGCTGAAGCTTTCTTT.

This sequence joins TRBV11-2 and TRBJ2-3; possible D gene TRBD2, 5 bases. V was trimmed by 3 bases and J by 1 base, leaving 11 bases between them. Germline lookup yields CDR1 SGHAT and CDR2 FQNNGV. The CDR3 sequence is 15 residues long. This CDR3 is CASSFTGVGTDTQYF. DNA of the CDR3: TGTGCCAGCAGCTTTACCGGGGTCGGCACAGATACGCAGTATTTT.

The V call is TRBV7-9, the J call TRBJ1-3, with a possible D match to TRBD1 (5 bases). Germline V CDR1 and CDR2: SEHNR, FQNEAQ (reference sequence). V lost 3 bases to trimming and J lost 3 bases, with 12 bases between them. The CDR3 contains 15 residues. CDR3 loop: CASSFSGLVGNTIYF. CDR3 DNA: TGTGCCAGCAGCTTCTCAGGGTTAGTTGGAAACACCATATATTTT.

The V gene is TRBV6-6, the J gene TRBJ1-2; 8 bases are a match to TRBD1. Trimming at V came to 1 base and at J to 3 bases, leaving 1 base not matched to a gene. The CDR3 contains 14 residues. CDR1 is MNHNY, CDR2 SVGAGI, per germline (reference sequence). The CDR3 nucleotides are TGTGCCAGCAGTTACTGGGGACAGGACTATGGCTACACCTTC. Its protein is CASSYWGQDYGYTF.

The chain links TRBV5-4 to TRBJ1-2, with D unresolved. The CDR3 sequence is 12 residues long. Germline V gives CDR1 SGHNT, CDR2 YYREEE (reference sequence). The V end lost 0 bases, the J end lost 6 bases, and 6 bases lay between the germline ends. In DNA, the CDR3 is TGTGCCAGCAGCTTGGCCCGGGATGGCTACACCTTC. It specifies CASSLARDGYTF.

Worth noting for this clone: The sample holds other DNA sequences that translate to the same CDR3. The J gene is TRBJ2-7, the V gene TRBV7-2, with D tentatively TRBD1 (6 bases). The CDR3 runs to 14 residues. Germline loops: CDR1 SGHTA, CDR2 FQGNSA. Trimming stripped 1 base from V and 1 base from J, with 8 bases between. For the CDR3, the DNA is TGTGCCAGCAGCTTAGGGACAGCTTCCTACGAGCAGTACTTC. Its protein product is CASSLGTASYEQYF.

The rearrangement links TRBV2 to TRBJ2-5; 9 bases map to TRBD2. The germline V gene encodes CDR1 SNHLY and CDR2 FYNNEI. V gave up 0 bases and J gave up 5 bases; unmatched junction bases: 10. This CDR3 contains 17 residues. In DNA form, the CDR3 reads TGTGCCAGCAGTGAAGCGCGGGGCGGGGGGGCCAAGGAGACCCAGTACTTC. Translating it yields CASSEARGGGAKETQYF.

The CDR3 here is CASSLGPRDEQFF. The DNA of the CDR3 is TGCGCCAGCAGCTTGGGCCCAAGAGATGAGCAGTTCTTC. This sequence joins TRBV5-1 and TRBJ2-1; D is uncertain. The CDR3 consists of 13 residues. CDR1 and CDR2 from the germline V gene are SGHRS and YFSETQ. Trimming took off 0 bases at V and 8 bases at J, with 9 bases between the two ends. Combining the CDR3 with reference TRBV5-1 and TRBJ2-1 gives the whole variable domain KAGVTQTPRYLIKTRGQQVTLSCSPISGHRSVSWYQQTPGQGLQFLFEYFSETQRNKGNFPGRFSGRQFSNSRSEMNVSTLELGDSALYLCASSLGPRDEQFFGPGTRLTVL.

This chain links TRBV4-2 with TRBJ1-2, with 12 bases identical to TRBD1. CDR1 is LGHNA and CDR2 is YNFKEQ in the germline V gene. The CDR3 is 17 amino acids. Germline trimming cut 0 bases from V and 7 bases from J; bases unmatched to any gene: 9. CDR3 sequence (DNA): TGTGCCAGCAGCCAAGAGCCGGCAGGGACAGGGGGCATTGGCTACACCTTC. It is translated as CASSQEPAGTGGIGYTF.

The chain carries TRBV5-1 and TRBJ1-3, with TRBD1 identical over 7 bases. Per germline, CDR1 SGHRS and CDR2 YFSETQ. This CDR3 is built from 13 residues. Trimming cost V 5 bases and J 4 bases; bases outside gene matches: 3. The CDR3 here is CASRSQGGNTIYF. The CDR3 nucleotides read TGCGCCAGCAGGTCACAGGGGGGAAACACCATATATTTT.

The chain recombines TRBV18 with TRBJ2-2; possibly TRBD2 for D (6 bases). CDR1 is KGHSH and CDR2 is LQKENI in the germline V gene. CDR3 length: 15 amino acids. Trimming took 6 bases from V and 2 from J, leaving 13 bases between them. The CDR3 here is CASSRSGVNTGELFF. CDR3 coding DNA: TGTGCCAGCTCCAGGTCGGGGGTTAACACCGGGGAGCTGTTTTTT.

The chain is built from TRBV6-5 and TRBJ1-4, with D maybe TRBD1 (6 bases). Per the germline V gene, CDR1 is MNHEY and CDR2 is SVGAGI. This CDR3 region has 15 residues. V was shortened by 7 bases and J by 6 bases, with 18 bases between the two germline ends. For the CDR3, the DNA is TGTGCCAGCATTTCCCCTGACAGGCGGGATGAAAAACTGTTTTTT. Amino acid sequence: CASISPDRRDEKLFF.

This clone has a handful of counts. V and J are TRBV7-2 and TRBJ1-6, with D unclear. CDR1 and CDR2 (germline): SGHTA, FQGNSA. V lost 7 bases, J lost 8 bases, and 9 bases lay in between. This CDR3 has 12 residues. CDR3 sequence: CASTVQDSPLHF. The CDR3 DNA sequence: TGTGCCAGCACGGTCCAAGATTCACCCCTCCACTTT.

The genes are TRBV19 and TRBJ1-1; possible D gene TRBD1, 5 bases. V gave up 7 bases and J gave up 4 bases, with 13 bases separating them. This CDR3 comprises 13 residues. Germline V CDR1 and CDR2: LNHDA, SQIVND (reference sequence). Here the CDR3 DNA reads TGTGCCAGTACCCTGGGGGGGAGCACTGAAGCTTTCTTT. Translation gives CASTLGGSTEAFF.

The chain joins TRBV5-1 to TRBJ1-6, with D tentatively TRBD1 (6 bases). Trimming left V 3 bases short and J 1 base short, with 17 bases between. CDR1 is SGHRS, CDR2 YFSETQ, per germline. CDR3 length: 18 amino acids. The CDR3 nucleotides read TGCGCCAGCAGCTGGGGGACAAGGGGGATTTCCTATAATTCACCCCTCCACTTT. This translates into CASSWGTRGISYNSPLHF.

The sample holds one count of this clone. CDR3 DNA: TGTGCCAGCCTACAGGGGAGAGGAATAGATACGCAGTATTTT. Translated, it gives CASLQGRGIDTQYF. V gene TRBV2 combines with J gene TRBJ2-3; 7 bases line up with TRBD1. The CDR3 is 14 residues long. Germline-derived CDR1 and CDR2 are SNHLY and FYNNEI. Germline trimming cut 8 bases from V and 5 bases from J; bases unmatched to any gene: 10.

CDR3 nucleotides: TGTGCCAGCAGCCCCACAGGGTCCGAGCAGTACTTC. Protein sequence: CASSPTGSEQYF. The chain combines TRBV11-2 with TRBJ2-7, with D perhaps matching TRBD1 (6 bases). The germline V gene has CDR1 SGHAT and CDR2 FQNNGV. Trimming pared 5 bases from V and 6 bases from J, leaving 11 bases between. The CDR3 consists of 12 residues. Full variable domain (remainder filled in from reference TRBV11-2 and TRBJ2-7): EAGVAQSPRYKIIEKRQSVAFWCNPISGHATLYWYQQILGQGPKLLIQFQNNGVVDDSQLPKDRFSAERLKGVDSTLKIQPAKLEDSAVYLCASSPTGSEQYFGPGTRLTVT.